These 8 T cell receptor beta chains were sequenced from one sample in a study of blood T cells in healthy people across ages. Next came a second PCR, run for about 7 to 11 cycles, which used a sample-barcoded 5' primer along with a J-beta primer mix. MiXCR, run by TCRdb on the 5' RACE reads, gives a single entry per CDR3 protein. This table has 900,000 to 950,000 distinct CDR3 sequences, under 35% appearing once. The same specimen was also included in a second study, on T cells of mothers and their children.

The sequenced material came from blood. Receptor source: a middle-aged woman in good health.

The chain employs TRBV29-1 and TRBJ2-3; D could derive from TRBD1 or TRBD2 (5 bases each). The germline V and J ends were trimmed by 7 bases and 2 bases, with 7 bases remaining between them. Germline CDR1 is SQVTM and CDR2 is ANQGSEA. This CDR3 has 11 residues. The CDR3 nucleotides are TGCAGCGGAGGGGACACAGATACGCAGTATTTT. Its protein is CSGGDTDTQYF.

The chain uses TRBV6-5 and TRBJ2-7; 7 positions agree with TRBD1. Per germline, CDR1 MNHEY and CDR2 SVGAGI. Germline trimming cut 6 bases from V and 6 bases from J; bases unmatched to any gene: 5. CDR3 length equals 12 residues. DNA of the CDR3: TGTGCCAGCAGGACAGGGTCAGGCGAGCAGTACTTC. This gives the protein CASRTGSGEQYF.

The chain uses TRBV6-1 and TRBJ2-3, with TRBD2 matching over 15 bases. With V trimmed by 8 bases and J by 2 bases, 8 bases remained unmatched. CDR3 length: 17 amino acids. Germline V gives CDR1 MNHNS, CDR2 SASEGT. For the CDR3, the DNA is TGTGCCAGCGGCCATGGGACTAGCGGGGGGTACACAGATACGCAGTATTTT. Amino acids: CASGHGTSGGYTDTQYF.

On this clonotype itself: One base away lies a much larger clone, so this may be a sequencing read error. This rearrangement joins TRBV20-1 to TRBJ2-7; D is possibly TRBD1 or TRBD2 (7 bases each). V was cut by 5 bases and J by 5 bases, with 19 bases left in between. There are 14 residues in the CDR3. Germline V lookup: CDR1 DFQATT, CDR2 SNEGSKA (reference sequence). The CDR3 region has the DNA TGCAGTGCTTCTAGACAGGGAGGGGGCCACGAGCAGTACTTC. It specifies CSASRQGGGHEQYF.

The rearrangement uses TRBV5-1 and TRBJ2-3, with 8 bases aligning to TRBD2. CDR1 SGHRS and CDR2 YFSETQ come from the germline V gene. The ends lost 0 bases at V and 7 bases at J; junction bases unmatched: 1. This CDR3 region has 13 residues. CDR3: CASSLERGYTQYF. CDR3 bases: TGCGCCAGCAGCTTGGAGCGGGGGTATACGCAGTATTTT. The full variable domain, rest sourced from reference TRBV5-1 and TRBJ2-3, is KAGVTQTPRYLIKTRGQQVTLSCSPISGHRSVSWYQQTPGQGLQFLFEYFSETQRNKGNFPGRFSGRQFSNSRSEMNVSTLELGDSALYLCASSLERGYTQYFGPGTRLTVL.

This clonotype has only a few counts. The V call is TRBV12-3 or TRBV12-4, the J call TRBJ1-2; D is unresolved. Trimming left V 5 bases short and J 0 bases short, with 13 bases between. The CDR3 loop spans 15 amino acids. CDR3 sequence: CASSALRRANYGYTF. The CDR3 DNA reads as TGTGCCAGCAGTGCTCTCAGACGAGCTAACTATGGCTACACCTTC.

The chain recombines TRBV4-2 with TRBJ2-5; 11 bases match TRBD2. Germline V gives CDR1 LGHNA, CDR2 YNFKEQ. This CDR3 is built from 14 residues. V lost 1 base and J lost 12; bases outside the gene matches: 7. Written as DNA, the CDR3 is TGTGCCAGCAGCCAAGCCGGTGCTAGCGGGGGGAAGTACTTC. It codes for CASSQAGASGGKYF.

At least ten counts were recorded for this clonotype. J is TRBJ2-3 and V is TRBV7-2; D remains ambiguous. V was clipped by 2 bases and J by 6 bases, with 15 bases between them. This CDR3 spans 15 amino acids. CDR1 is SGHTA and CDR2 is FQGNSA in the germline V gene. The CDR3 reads CASSLKVRQRDTQYF. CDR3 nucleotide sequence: TGTGCCAGCAGCTTAAAGGTCCGGCAAAGGGATACGCAGTATTTT.